Shown below are 5 T cell receptor beta chains from a single sample sequenced in a study of T-cell memory formation after mild COVID-19. TCRdb called the 5' RACE reads again in MiXCR, with one record for every CDR3 protein. The table shows nearly 110,000 distinct CDR3 sequences, with roughly 14% occurring only once. The sample was PBMCs or a T cell subset sorted from them (not recorded which). Receptors originate from a young man who had mild COVID-19 (a few samples of this study predate the infection). Cell type and time point are not known.

This clonotype was observed a few times. The chain has TRBV12-3 or TRBV12-4 and TRBJ2-3; D possibly uses TRBD1 or TRBD2 (5 bases each). Trimming shortened V by 1 base and J by 1 base, and 9 bases separated the two germline ends. The CDR3 spans 15 residues. The CDR3 coding sequence is TGTGCCAGCAGTTTAGGGGGGTTAGGCACAGATACGCAGTATTTT. This encodes CASSLGGLGTDTQYF.

The CDR3 DNA is TGTGCCAGCAGTTACTCTACGCGGGACAGCACAGATACGCAGTATTTT. Protein sequence: CASSYSTRDSTDTQYF. The rearrangement uses TRBV6-2 or TRBV6-3 and TRBJ2-3, with a weak D call TRBD2 (6 bases). Germline lookup yields CDR1 MNHEY and CDR2 SVGEGT. V shed 0 bases and J shed 0 bases, with 10 bases lying between them. The CDR3 has 16 amino acids.

This clonotype has ten or more counts. V gene TRBV7-6 combines with J gene TRBJ2-5; no clear D. CDR1 is SGHVS and CDR2 is FNYEAQ in the germline V gene. The germline V and J ends were trimmed by 1 base and 4 bases, with 10 bases remaining between them. CDR3 length: 14 amino acids. The CDR3 bases are TGTGCCAGCAGCTTAGAGGTAGATGGAGAGACCCAGTACTTC. This encodes CASSLEVDGETQYF.

The table lists this clonotype with a few counts. This rearrangement joins TRBV7-9 to TRBJ2-4, with 9 bases lining up with TRBD1. The V gene's germline CDR1 is SEHNR and CDR2 FQNEAQ (reference sequence). Losses at the gene ends were 3 bases for V and 9 bases for J; bases not matched to a gene: 9. This CDR3 contains 15 residues. The DNA for the CDR3 is TGTGCCAGCAGCTTCGTCTCGGGACAGGGAGGCATTCAGTACTTC. Protein sequence: CASSFVSGQGGIQYF.

V gene TRBV7-9 combines with J gene TRBJ1-1, with a tentative D call TRBD1 (5 bases). Germline CDR1 reads SEHNR; CDR2 reads FQNEAQ (reference sequence). The CDR3 has 11 residues. V lost 4 bases and J 8 bases, leaving 8 bases between the germline ends. As DNA, the CDR3 is TGTGCCAGCAGCTCAGGGAGAGAAGCTTTCTTT. It yields the protein CASSSGREAFF.